This T cell receptor beta chain derives from a study of identical twins. Study-wide findings and caveats: Invariant T cells like MAIT and iNKT could partly confound the zero-insertion analyses. These conclusions were based on statistical analysis (cross-sectional, not following the same donors). Beta out-of-frame sequences displayed a weaker excess of sharing between twins.

From the 5' RACE reads, TCRdb called clonotypes with MiXCR, one entry per CDR3 protein. The data show 400,000 to 600,000 distinct CDR3 sequences, with around 22% seen just once and approximately 0.52% held by the top ten. Notes on this clonotype: Its target is not known.

The CDR3 is 15 residues long. Trimming shortened V by 3 bases and J by 2 bases, and 15 bases separated the two germline ends. The V gene's germline CDR1 is DFQATT and CDR2 SNEGSKA (reference sequence). This sample also belongs to another study, concerning yellow fever vaccine responses in identical twins.

The rearrangement joins TRBV20-1 to TRBJ2-3; D not certain. This receptor was identified in a woman younger than 35 in good health. The source material was CD4+ T cells sorted from blood. The CDR3 DNA reads as TGCAGTGCTAGCGTGATAAGTAACCCCACAGATACGCAGTATTTT. Translating gives CSASVISNPTDTQYF.